The 6 T cell receptor beta chains in this list originate from one sample, sequenced in a study of blood T cell repertoires in COVID-19. Only in-frame clones appear in the TCRdb table, and some are missing; sequencing was by immunoSEQ multiplex PCR. This table has around 100,000 clones, about 87% appearing once. What was sequenced was peripheral blood. The source of these receptors is a human donor in a cohort sampled during active or convalescent COVID-19.

The J gene is TRBJ1-6, the V gene TRBV14; possibly TRBD1 for D (5 bases). CDR1 and CDR2 from the germline V gene are SGHDN and FVKESK. The CDR3 is made up of 18 amino acids. Trimming removed 0 bases from V and 2 bases from J, with 14 bases in between. The CDR3 coding sequence is TGTGCCAGCAGCCAAGATTTCGGGGGTGCGGCCTATAATTCACCCCTCCACTTT. It codes for CASSQDFGGAAYNSPLHF.

This chain joins TRBV11-3 and TRBJ2-7; 7 positions agree with TRBD1. V lost 1 base, J lost 2 bases, and 8 bases stayed unmatched. CDR3 size: 16 residues. The germline gives CDR1 SGHNT, CDR2 YENEEA. CDR3: CASSLGENRGAYEQYF. The CDR3 DNA is TGTGCCAGCAGCTTAGGAGAAAACAGGGGAGCCTACGAGCAGTACTTC.

This clone has a single count. The chain is built from TRBV5-1 and TRBJ2-2; 8 positions match TRBD1. V was pared by 0 bases and J by 9 bases, with 13 bases of the junction left unmatched. This CDR3 comprises 17 residues. Germline V lookup: CDR1 SGHRS, CDR2 YFSETQ. The CDR3 protein is CASSLAGRTGNRWELFF. In DNA form, the CDR3 reads TGCGCCAGCAGCTTGGCCGGTCGGACAGGGAACAGGTGGGAGCTGTTTTTT.

J is TRBJ1-5 and V is TRBV21-1; the table's D call of TRBD1 was not tested on the DNA. TRBV21-1 is described as a pseudogene. This CDR3 has 16 residues. The CDR3 loop is CASSPQWGAGDQPQHF. CDR3 in DNA: TGTGCCAGCAGCCCACAATGGGGTGCAGGGGATCAGCCCCAGCATTTT.

V gene TRBV27 combines with J gene TRBJ2-3; 9 bases line up with TRBD2. The CDR3 loop spans 13 amino acids. V shed 10 bases, J shed 5 bases, and the junction held 7 bases outside the gene matches. Germline V gene lookup returns CDR1 MNHEY and CDR2 SMNVEV (reference sequence). The CDR3 sequence is CAISGGAGDTQYF. The CDR3, as DNA: TGTGCCATTAGCGGGGGTGCGGGAGATACGCAGTATTTT.

The chain has TRBV7-3 and TRBJ1-1; D ambiguous. The CDR3 contains 15 residues. From germline, CDR1 is SGHTA and CDR2 FQGTGA. V dropped 2 bases and J dropped 2 bases, with 12 bases sitting between them. DNA of the CDR3: TGTGCCAGCAGCTTATATGCCGGCGGAAACACTGAAGCTTTCTTT. Translated: CASSLYAGGNTEAFF.